Shown below are 30 T cell receptor beta chains from a single sample sequenced in a study of Ad26.COV2.S vaccination and SARS-CoV-2 variants. The method was immunoSEQ multiplex PCR; TCRdb's version includes in-frame clones alone and lacks a portion of them. The repertoire has 500,000 or so clones, approximately 92% of them found once; the top ten carry approximately 2.5%. The treatment denotes: 15 to 20 received Ad26.COV2.S at low or high dose, single or two shots; 5 received placebo; per-sample allocation not given. The samples date from day 63 after the first vaccine or placebo injection. Source: peripheral blood, taken in a trial of Ad26.COV2.S vaccine versus placebo. The receptors originated from a person between 18 and 65 years old who received the Ad26.COV2.S COVID-19 vaccine or a placebo.

This clone came up once. V is TRBV5-1 and J is TRBJ2-7, with D perhaps being TRBD1 or TRBD2 (5 bases each). From germline, CDR1 is SGHRS and CDR2 YFSETQ. The V gene lost 0 bases and the J gene lost 6 bases, with 10 bases spanning the gap. The CDR3 extends over 13 amino acids. The CDR3 spells CASSLAGGLEQYF. The CDR3, as DNA: TGCGCCAGCAGCTTGGCTGGGGGTCTCGAGCAGTACTTC.

The gene calls are TRBV25-1 and TRBJ1-2; D unresolved. Germline CDR1 and CDR2: MGHDK and SYGVNS. This CDR3 has 13 amino acids. V was pared by 6 bases and J by 3 bases, with 11 bases between. The CDR3, as DNA: TGTGCCAGCAGATTGTCTGGGGACTATGGCTACACCTTC. Translation gives CASRLSGDYGYTF.

The V and J genes are TRBV15 and TRBJ1-4; 7 nucleotides align to TRBD1. Germline V gene lookup returns CDR1 LNHNV and CDR2 YYDKDF (reference sequence). The V segment lost 0 bases and the J segment 4 bases; nucleotides outside the gene matches: 5. The CDR3 runs 16 residues. Here the CDR3 reads CATSRERYRGNEKLFF. CDR3 DNA sequence: TGTGCCACCAGCAGAGAGCGCTACAGGGGTAATGAAAAACTGTTTTTT. The whole variable domain, filled in from reference TRBV15 and TRBJ1-4, reads DAMVIQNPRYQVTQFGKPVTLSCSQTLNHNVMYWYQQKSSQAPKLLFHYYDKDFNNEADTPDNFQSRRPNTSFCFLDIRSPGLGDTAMYLCATSRERYRGNEKLFFGSGTQLSVL.

This clone was seen a few times. CDR3 sequence: CASSRPVAGQTGELFF. CDR3 DNA: TGTGCCAGCAGCCGCCCAGTAGCGGGACAAACCGGGGAGCTGTTTTTT. The V call is TRBV4-2, the J call TRBJ2-2; 8 bases line up with TRBD2. V dropped 4 bases and J dropped 5; count of bases not matched to a gene: 9. This CDR3 is 16 amino acids long. Per the germline V gene, CDR1 is LGHNA and CDR2 is YNFKEQ.

The genes are TRBV4-1 and TRBJ1-6; D call uncertain. The CDR3 spans 11 residues. The germline V gene has CDR1 MGHRA and CDR2 YSYEKL. Trimming left V 0 bases short and J 13 bases short, with 4 bases between. Written as DNA, the CDR3 is TGCGCCAGCAGCCAAGAAGGTCCCCTCCACTTT. Its protein is CASSQEGPLHF.

The chain couples TRBV7-2 to TRBJ2-7, with a tentative D call TRBD2 (7 bases). Germline assignment: CDR1 SGHTA and CDR2 FQGNSA. The ends were cut back, 3 bases at V and 5 bases at J, with 14 bases in the middle. CDR3 length: 14 residues. This CDR3 reads CASSFGGGLHEQYV. Written as DNA, the CDR3 is TGTGCCAGCAGCTTCGGCGGGGGCTTACACGAGCAGTACGTC.

The chain has TRBV7-3 and TRBJ1-5; no definite D call. Per germline, CDR1 SGHTA and CDR2 FQGTGA. Trimming shortened V by 5 bases and J by 0 bases, and 8 bases separated the two germline ends. The CDR3 extends over 14 amino acids. The DNA for the CDR3 is TGTGCCAGCAGCCTACGGGCTAGCAATCAGCCCCAGCATTTT. Protein product: CASSLRASNQPQHF.

This chain links TRBV19 with TRBJ2-7, with D perhaps TRBD2 (5 bases). There are 14 residues in the CDR3. The germline V gene encodes CDR1 LNHDA and CDR2 SQIVND (reference sequence). Trimming cost V 5 bases and J 0 bases, with 11 bases left between them. The CDR3 sequence: CASSVRLTSYEQYV. The CDR3 DNA reads TGTGCCAGTAGTGTCAGACTAACCTCCTACGAGCAGTACGTC.

Points on this clone: Different DNA sequences within this sample yield the same CDR3. This rearrangement joins TRBV5-1 to TRBJ1-1, with D perhaps TRBD1 (5 bases). With 3 bases removed from V and 4 bases from J, the gap between germline ends came to 13 bases. This CDR3 contains 14 residues. The germline gives CDR1 SGHRS, CDR2 YFSETQ. This CDR3 reads CASSSNTGGTEAFF. CDR3 in DNA: TGCGCCAGCAGCTCTAATACGGGGGGCACTGAAGCTTTCTTT.

This chain uses TRBV4-2 with TRBJ1-1; D is possibly TRBD1 (5 bases). The CDR3 covers 15 residues. The V end was cut by 4 bases, the J end by 3 bases, with 15 bases between. Germline CDR1 LGHNA, CDR2 YNFKEQ. The CDR3 is CASSLRGRGDTEAFF. Here the CDR3 DNA reads TGTGCCAGCAGCCTCCGGGGCCGAGGGGACACTGAAGCTTTCTTT.

The genes are TRBV9 and TRBJ2-1; either TRBD1 or TRBD2 may fit D (5 bases each). V lost 0 bases and J lost 6, with 10 bases in between. Germline lookup yields CDR1 SGDLS and CDR2 YYNGEE. The CDR3 extends over 14 amino acids. CDR3 loop: CASSVEVGVNEQFF. The CDR3 DNA reads as TGTGCCAGCAGCGTAGAGGTGGGGGTCAATGAGCAGTTCTTC.

The chain is built from TRBV7-2 and TRBJ2-5; TRBD1 or TRBD2 may be the D gene (5 bases each). Germline loops: CDR1 SGHTA, CDR2 FQGNSA. This CDR3 spans 14 amino acids. The germline V and J ends were trimmed by 3 bases and 5 bases, with 13 bases remaining between them. The CDR3 sequence: CASSLGVSGETQYF. DNA of the CDR3: TGTGCCAGCAGCTTGGGGGTCTCTGGCGAGACCCAGTACTTC.

V gene TRBV6-6 combines with J gene TRBJ2-3; TRBD2 matches at 7 bases. This CDR3 has 14 residues. The V gene's germline CDR1 is MNHNY and CDR2 SVGAGI (reference sequence). V lost 5 bases to trimming and J lost 6 bases; unmatched junction nucleotides: 8. CDR3 region: CASSPATSRDTQYF. The CDR3 DNA reads TGTGCCAGCAGTCCAGCGACTAGCAGGGATACGCAGTATTTT.

There are a few counts of this clone. V is TRBV30 and J is TRBJ2-2; the match to TRBD2 covers 9 bases. The CDR3 sequence is 16 residues long. Germline V gene sequence: CDR1 GTSNPN, CDR2 SVGIG (reference sequence). Trimming at V came to 7 bases and at J to 1 base, leaving 10 bases not matched to a gene. The CDR3 loop reads CASNPLAGRNTGELFF. CDR3 sequence (DNA): TGTGCCTCAAACCCCCTAGCGGGACGGAACACCGGGGAGCTGTTTTTT.

This clone was seen once. This chain uses TRBV7-9 with TRBJ1-5, with 11 bases that match TRBD1. V shed 1 base and J 6 bases; nucleotides not matched to a gene: 5. CDR1 is SEHNR and CDR2 is FQNEAQ in the germline V gene (reference sequence). The CDR3 extends over 16 amino acids. The CDR3 is CASSLGTGGFGQPQHF. The CDR3 DNA is TGTGCCAGCAGCTTAGGGACAGGGGGCTTTGGTCAGCCCCAGCATTTT. The variable domain in full, completed from reference TRBV7-9 and TRBJ1-5, reads DTGVSQNPRHKITKRGQNVTFRCDPISEHNRLYWYRQTLGQGPEFLTYFQNEAQLEKSRLLSDRFSAERPKGSFSTLEIQRTEQGDSAMYLCASSLGTGGFGQPQHFGDGTRLSIL.

This clone was counted once. The J gene is TRBJ2-7, the V gene TRBV19; the D gene is possibly TRBD1 (6 bases). The length of the CDR3 is 13 residues. Trimming pared 5 bases from V and 2 bases from J, leaving 10 bases between. Looked up from germline, CDR1 is LNHDA and CDR2 is SQIVND (reference sequence). CDR3 amino acids: CASSPDSTYEQYF. As DNA, the CDR3 is TGTGCCAGTAGTCCGGACAGCACCTACGAGCAGTACTTC.

The chain has TRBV4-3 and TRBJ1-3, with a possible D match to TRBD1 (5 bases). CDR3 size: 16 residues. V lost 1 base and J lost 0, with 10 bases in between. Germline assignment: CDR1 LGHNA and CDR2 YSLEER. CDR3 sequence reads: CASSQGRQNSGNTIYF. CDR3 bases: TGCGCCAGCAGCCAAGGACGACAGAACTCTGGAAACACCATATATTTT.

J is TRBJ2-3 and V is TRBV20-1; D is ambiguous. The CDR3 is 15 amino acids. V lost 3 bases to trimming and J lost 7 bases, with 20 bases between them. In germline, CDR1 is DFQATT, CDR2 SNEGSKA (reference sequence). The CDR3 reads CSASDVSTQVNTQYF. The CDR3, as DNA: TGCAGTGCTAGTGACGTCTCAACCCAAGTGAATACGCAGTATTTT.

This chain joins TRBV12-3 or TRBV12-4 and TRBJ2-7, with TRBD1 as a possible D gene (5 bases). The CDR3 runs to 12 residues. Trimming pared 2 bases from V and 6 bases from J, leaving 8 bases between. Written as DNA, the CDR3 is TGTGCCAGCAGTTTACGCAGGGCCGAGCAGTACTTC. Protein product: CASSLRRAEQYF.

The rearrangement uses TRBV6-2 or TRBV6-3 and TRBJ1-6; D gene uncertain. Trimming shortened V by 2 bases and J by 11 bases, and 16 bases separated the two germline ends. The germline V gene encodes CDR1 MNHEY and CDR2 SVGEGT. This CDR3 has 15 amino acids. DNA of the CDR3: TGTGCCAGCAGTTACGAGTCGGGGAGTTGGGCACCCCTCCACTTT. It translates to CASSYESGSWAPLHF.

This rearrangement joins TRBV9 to TRBJ2-5; 12 nucleotides line up with TRBD2. The CDR3 consists of 17 residues. Germline CDR1 is SGDLS and CDR2 is YYNGEE. V shed 4 bases and J 5 bases; nucleotides not matched to a gene: 12. The CDR3 DNA reads as TGTGCCAGCAGCACAGAGGCTAGCGGGAGGGTAGGGGAGACCCAGTACTTC. Translation: CASSTEASGRVGETQYF.

The rearrangement links TRBV28 to TRBJ2-5; either TRBD1 or TRBD2 may supply D (6 bases each). The CDR3 is 12 residues long. V lost 10 bases to trimming and J lost 3 bases, with 12 bases between them. CDR1 and CDR2 (germline): MDHEN, SYDVKM. CDR3: CATGEVKETQYF. DNA for the CDR3: TGTGCCACAGGGGAGGTAAAAGAGACCCAGTACTTC.

The rearrangement links TRBV4-3 to TRBJ2-7, with D perhaps TRBD1 or TRBD2 (6 bases each). Per germline, CDR1 LGHNA and CDR2 YSLEER. CDR3 size: 17 residues. V was clipped by 0 bases and J by 3 bases, with 18 bases between them. CDR3: CASSQDLGGGTLYEQYF. CDR3 nucleotides: TGCGCCAGCAGCCAAGATCTCGGAGGGGGGACCCTCTACGAGCAGTACTTC.

CDR3 in DNA: TGTGCCAGCAGCTCCGGACAGGGGGCCTACACCGGGGAGCTGTTTTTT. As protein: CASSSGQGAYTGELFF. The chain links TRBV7-9 to TRBJ2-2; 11 positions agree with TRBD1. This CDR3 contains 16 residues. CDR1 and CDR2 from the germline V gene are SEHNR and FQNEAQ (reference sequence). Trimming cost V 4 bases and J 3 bases; bases outside gene matches: 4.

The CDR3 sequence: CASSHRGMSGYTF. The DNA of the CDR3 is TGTGCCAGCAGTCACAGGGGTATGAGCGGCTACACCTTC. J is TRBJ1-2 and V is TRBV12-3 or TRBV12-4, with TRBD1 identical over 7 bases. V trimming: 5 bases; J trimming: 8 bases; junction bases outside the gene matches: 8. The CDR3 sequence is 13 residues long.

V and J are TRBV11-2 and TRBJ1-1; possible D gene TRBD1, 5 bases. The CDR3 consists of 14 residues. Trimming shortened V by 6 bases and J by 5 bases, and 16 bases separated the two germline ends. Germline CDR1 and CDR2: SGHAT and FQNNGV. This chain's CDR3 is CASRQSRGGTEAFF. The CDR3 nucleotides are TGTGCCAGCAGACAATCGCGGGGGGGAACTGAAGCTTTCTTT.

The chain links TRBV3-1 (or the pseudogene TRBV3-2) to TRBJ2-1; unclear D gene. Trimming left V 2 bases short and J 5 bases short, with 4 bases between. Looked up from germline, CDR1 is LGHDT and CDR2 is YNNKEL (reference sequence). The CDR3 contains 12 residues. The CDR3 DNA follows: TGTGCCAGCAGCCAAAGGGACAATGAGCAGTTCTTC. Protein product: CASSQRDNEQFF.

The genes are TRBV6-6 and TRBJ2-1; 11 nucleotides match TRBD2. V gave up 6 bases and J gave up 4 bases; unmatched junction bases: 2. CDR3 length equals 14 residues. In germline, CDR1 is MNHNY, CDR2 SVGAGI (reference sequence). CDR3 sequence (DNA): TGTGCCAGCAGGACTAGCGGGACTTACAATGAGCAGTTCTTC. Amino acid sequence: CASRTSGTYNEQFF.

The rearrangement links TRBV21-1 to TRBJ1-2; no check of the table's D call, TRBD1, against the DNA was made. TRBV21-1 is reported as a pseudogene. CDR3 length: 18 residues. The CDR3: CASSKVRGRVTGVHGYTF. CDR3 nucleotide sequence: TGTGCCAGCAGCAAAGTAAGGGGGAGGGTGACAGGGGTCCATGGCTACACCTTC.

The rearrangement links TRBV10-3 to TRBJ2-5; D call uncertain. Germline loops: CDR1 ENHRY, CDR2 SYGVKD. The CDR3 is 15 amino acids. The V gene lost 4 bases and the J gene lost 5 bases, with 17 bases spanning the gap. CDR3 region: CAISGVRGLKETQYF. In DNA, the CDR3 is TGTGCCATCAGTGGGGTACGTGGGTTGAAGGAGACCCAGTACTTC.